This entry is about one T cell receptor beta chain. What it binds is unknown. This specimen belongs to a study of identical twins. Study-level points and caveats: Out-of-frame alpha sequences common to twins exhibited a surplus of low generation probability. Insertions ran lower in abundant cord blood beta clonotypes, though not in memory repertoires.

Each CDR3 protein is one row after TCRdb ran MiXCR on the 5' RACE reads. The sample includes roughly 500,000 distinct CDR3 sequences, less than 25% of them seen just once. CDR1 is SQVTM, CDR2 ANQGSEA, per germline. The CDR3 length is 13 residues. V shed 7 bases and J shed 5 bases, with 14 bases lying between them. This sample also appeared in a second study, on T cells expressing NK-cell markers. That work adds: Seven of the eight sequenced donors were classified as HCMV-seropositive, and one was classified as seronegative. The CD3+CD56-NKG2C+ fraction was also led by these clonotypes in a handful of donors.

The chain combines TRBV29-1 with TRBJ2-2; D gene ambiguous. Sequencing used CD4+ T cells sorted from blood. This receptor was obtained from a woman between 18 and 29 years old in good health. CDR3 sequence reads: CSGAFLGTGELFF. The CDR3 DNA sequence: TGCAGCGGCGCATTCCTTGGTACCGGGGAGCTGTTTTTT.